This record covers a single T cell receptor beta chain. This entry comes from a study of monozygotic twins with inflammatory bowel disease. Per donor, about 2.4 ml of blood was collected and frozen. Using the 5' RACE reads, TCRdb records one entry per CDR3 protein without DNA. The sample table sets out fewer than 450,000 distinct CDR3 sequences. This TCR was sampled from a human donor with ulcerative colitis or Crohn's disease, or a healthy co-twin of an affected twin (not recorded which). Material: blood.

CDR3 in amino acids: CASSPGLAGPRETQYF. This chain links TRBV4-3 with TRBJ2-5; TCRdb indicates TRBD2, and absent DNA this call remains unverified. CDR1 and CDR2 from the germline V gene are LGHNA and YSLEER. The CDR3 has 16 residues.